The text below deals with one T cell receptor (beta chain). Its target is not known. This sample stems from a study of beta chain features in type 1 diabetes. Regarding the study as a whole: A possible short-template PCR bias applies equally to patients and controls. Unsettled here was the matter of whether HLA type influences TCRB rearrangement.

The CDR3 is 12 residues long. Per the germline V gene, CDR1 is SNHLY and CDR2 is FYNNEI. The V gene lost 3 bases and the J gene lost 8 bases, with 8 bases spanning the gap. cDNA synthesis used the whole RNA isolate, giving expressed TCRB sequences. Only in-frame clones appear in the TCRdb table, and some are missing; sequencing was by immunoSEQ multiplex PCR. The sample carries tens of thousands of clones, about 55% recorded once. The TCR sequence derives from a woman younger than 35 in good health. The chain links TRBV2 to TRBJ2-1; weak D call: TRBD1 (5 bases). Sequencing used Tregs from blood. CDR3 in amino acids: CASSEQGDEQFF. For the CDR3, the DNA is TGTGCCAGCAGTGAGCAGGGCGATGAGCAGTTCTTC.